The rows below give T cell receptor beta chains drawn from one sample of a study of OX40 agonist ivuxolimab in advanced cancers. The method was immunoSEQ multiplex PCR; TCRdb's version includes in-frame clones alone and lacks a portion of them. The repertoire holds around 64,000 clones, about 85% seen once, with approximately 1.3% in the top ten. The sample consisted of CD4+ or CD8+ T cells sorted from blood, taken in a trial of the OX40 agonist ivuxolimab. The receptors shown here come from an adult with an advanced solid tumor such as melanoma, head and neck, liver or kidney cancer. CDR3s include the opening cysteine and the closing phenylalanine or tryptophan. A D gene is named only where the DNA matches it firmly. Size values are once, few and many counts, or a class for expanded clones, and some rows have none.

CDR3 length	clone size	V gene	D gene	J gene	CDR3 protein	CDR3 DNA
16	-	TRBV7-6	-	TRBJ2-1	CASSLAPGTLYNEQFF	TGTGCCAGCAGCTTAGCGCCGGGGACACTATACAATGAGCAGTTCTTC
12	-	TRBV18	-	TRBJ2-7	CASSVLGSEQYF	TGTGCCAGCTCAGTCCTAGGGAGCGAGCAGTACTTC
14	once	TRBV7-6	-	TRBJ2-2	CASSSNAATGELFF	TGTGCCAGCAGCTCTAATGCAGCCACCGGGGAGCTGTTTTTT
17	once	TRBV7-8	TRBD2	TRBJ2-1	CASSLGPSGRFNNEQFF	TGTGCCAGCAGCTTAGGACCTAGCGGGAGGTTCAACAATGAGCAGTTCTTC
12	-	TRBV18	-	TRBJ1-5	CASSDRRQPQHF	TGTGCCAGCTCAGACCGGCGGCAGCCCCAGCATTTT
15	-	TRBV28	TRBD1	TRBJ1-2	CASRPTSGTGRMNTF	TGTGCCAGCAGACCTACCTCCGGGACAGGGAGAATGAACACCTTC
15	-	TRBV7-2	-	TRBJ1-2	CASSNNQGWGYGYTF	TGTGCCAGCAGCAATAACCAGGGATGGGGCTATGGCTACACCTTC
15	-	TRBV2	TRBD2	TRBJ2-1	CASSLAGGSYNEQFF	TGTGCCAGCAGTTTAGCGGGAGGCTCCTACAATGAGCAGTTCTTC
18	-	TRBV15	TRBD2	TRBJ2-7	CATSRGTKGLASSYEQYF	TGTGCCACCAGCAGAGGAACTAAGGGACTAGCGAGCTCCTACGAGCAGTACTTC
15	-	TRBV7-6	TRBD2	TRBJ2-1	CASSFSGSSYNEQFF	TGTGCCAGCAGCTTTAGCGGGAGCTCCTACAATGAGCAGTTCTTC
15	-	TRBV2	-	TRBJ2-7	CASSGSGPDPYEQYF	TGTGCCAGCAGTGGATCAGGGCCTGACCCCTACGAGCAGTACTTC
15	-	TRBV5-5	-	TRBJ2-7	CASSRTGSSSYEQYF	TGTGCCAGCAGCCGTACAGGATCGAGCTCCTACGAGCAGTACTTC
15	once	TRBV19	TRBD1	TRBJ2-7	CASSVSRDRGYEQYF	TGTGCCAGTAGTGTCTCCCGGGACAGGGGCTACGAGCAGTACTTC
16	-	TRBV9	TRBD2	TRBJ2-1	CASSVVPSGSENEQFF	TGTGCCAGCAGCGTAGTTCCTAGCGGGAGTGAGAATGAGCAGTTCTTC
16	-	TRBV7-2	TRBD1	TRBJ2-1	CASSLRGTGGYNEQFF	TGTGCCAGCAGCTTACGGGGGACAGGGGGTTACAATGAGCAGTTCTTC
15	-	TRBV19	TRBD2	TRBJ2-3	CASSRPAGETDTQYF	TGTGCCAGTAGTCGTCCAGCGGGAGAGACAGATACGCAGTATTTT
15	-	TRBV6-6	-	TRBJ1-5	CASSYDHRGNQPQHF	TGTGCCAGCAGTTACGATCATCGGGGCAATCAGCCCCAGCATTTT
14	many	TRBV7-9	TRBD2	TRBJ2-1	CASSLAGGPNEQFF	TGTGCCAGCAGCTTAGCGGGAGGGCCCAATGAGCAGTTCTTC
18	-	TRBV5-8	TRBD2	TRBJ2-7	CASSRGRVAGGPSYEQYF	TGTGCCAGCAGCCGAGGGAGGGTAGCGGGGGGGCCTTCCTACGAGCAGTACTTC
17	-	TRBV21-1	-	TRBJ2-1	CASSKVATSGAYNEQFF	TGTGCCAGCAGCAAAGTTGCCACTAGCGGGGCATACAATGAGCAGTTCTTC
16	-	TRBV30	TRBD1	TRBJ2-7	CAWSAPDRGDSYEQYF	TGTGCCTGGAGTGCCCCCGACAGGGGGGACTCCTACGAGCAGTACTTC
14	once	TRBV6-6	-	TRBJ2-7	CASRSRAISYEQYF	TGTGCCAGCAGGTCCAGGGCTATATCCTACGAGCAGTACTTC
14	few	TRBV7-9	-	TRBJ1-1	CASRRESSPGGAFF	TGTGCCAGCAGGCGAGAAAGCTCACCCGGGGGAGCTTTCTTT
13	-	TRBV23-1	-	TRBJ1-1	CASSQSGFTEAFF	TGCGCCAGCAGTCAATCCGGATTCACTGAAGCTTTCTTT
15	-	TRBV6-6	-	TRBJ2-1	CASSPRDAGQGEQFF	TGTGCCAGCAGTCCTCGGGACGCCGGGCAGGGTGAGCAGTTCTTC
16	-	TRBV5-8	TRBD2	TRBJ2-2	CASSWSGTSGSGELFF	TGTGCCAGCAGCTGGTCCGGGACTAGCGGTTCCGGGGAGCTGTTTTTT
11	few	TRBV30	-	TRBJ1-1	CAWSRTVEAFF	TGTGCCTGGAGTAGGACAGTTGAAGCTTTCTTT
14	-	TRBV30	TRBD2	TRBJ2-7	CAWRLAGGPREQYF	TGTGCCTGGAGGTTAGCGGGAGGGCCTCGGGAGCAGTACTTC
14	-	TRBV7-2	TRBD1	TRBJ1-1	CASSSGQTNTEAFF	TGTGCCAGCAGCTCGGGACAGACTAACACTGAAGCTTTCTTT
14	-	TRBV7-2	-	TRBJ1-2	CASSSSVGETGYTF	TGTGCCAGCAGCTCAAGCGTAGGGGAGACTGGCTACACCTTC
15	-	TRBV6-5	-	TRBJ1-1	CASSSYETGGLEAFF	TGTGCCAGCAGTTCTTACGAGACAGGTGGTCTTGAAGCTTTCTTT
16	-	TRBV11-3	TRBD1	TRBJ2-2	CASSARTGGNTGELFF	TGTGCCAGCAGCGCCCGGACAGGGGGCAACACCGGGGAGCTGTTTTTT
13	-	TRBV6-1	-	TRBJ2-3	CASQITRADTQYF	TGTGCCAGCCAGATAACTAGGGCAGATACGCAGTATTTT
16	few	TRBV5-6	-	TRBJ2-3	CASSLLGATRDYTQYF	TGTGCCAGCAGCTTGTTAGGAGCAACCAGAGATTATACGCAGTATTTT
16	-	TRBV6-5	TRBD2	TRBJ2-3	CASSYGLSGGKDTQYF	TGTGCCAGCAGTTACGGGTTAAGCGGGGGCAAAGATACGCAGTATTTT
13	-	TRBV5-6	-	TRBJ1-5	CASSLGSNQPQHF	TGTGCCAGCAGCCTCGGTAGCAATCAGCCCCAGCATTTT
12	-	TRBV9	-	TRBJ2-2	CASSVRVGELFF	TGTGCCAGCAGCGTCAGGGTCGGGGAGCTGTTTTTT
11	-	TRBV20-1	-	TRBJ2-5	CSASGQETQYF	TGCAGTGCGAGTGGCCAAGAGACCCAGTACTTC
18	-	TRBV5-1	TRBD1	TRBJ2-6	CASSLEGRGSSGANVLTF	TGCGCCAGCAGCTTGGAAGGCAGGGGGAGCTCTGGGGCCAACGTCCTGACTTTC
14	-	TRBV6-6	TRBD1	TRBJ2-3	CASTHSGGTDTQYF	TGTGCCAGCACCCATTCAGGGGGAACAGATACGCAGTATTTT
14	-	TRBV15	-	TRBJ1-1	CATSRWGWEAEAFF	TGTGCCACCAGCAGGTGGGGGTGGGAGGCTGAAGCTTTCTTT
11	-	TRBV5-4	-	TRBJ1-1	CASSLNTEAFF	TGTGCCAGCAGCCTGAACACTGAAGCTTTCTTT
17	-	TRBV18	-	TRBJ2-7	CASSPPNSRGAIYEQYF	TGTGCCAGCTCACCACCCAACTCCCGTGGGGCTATATACGAGCAGTACTTC
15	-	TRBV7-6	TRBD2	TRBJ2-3	CASSAQGGGTDTQYF	TGTGCCAGCAGCGCCCAGGGAGGGGGCACAGATACGCAGTATTTT
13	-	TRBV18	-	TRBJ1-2	CASSPEADYGYTF	TGTGCCAGCTCACCAGAGGCAGACTATGGCTACACCTTC
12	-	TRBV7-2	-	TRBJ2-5	CASSLQGWAQYF	TGTGCCAGCAGCCTCCAGGGGTGGGCCCAGTACTTC
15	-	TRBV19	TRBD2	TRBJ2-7	CASSIQPSGSYEQYF	TGTGCCAGTAGTATACAGCCTAGCGGGAGCTACGAGCAGTACTTC
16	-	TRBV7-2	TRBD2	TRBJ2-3	CASSRFSGGAGDTQYF	TGTGCCAGCAGCCGCTTTAGCGGGGGGGCCGGGGATACGCAGTATTTT
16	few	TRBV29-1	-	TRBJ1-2	CSVEEPFTETNYGYTF	TGCAGCGTTGAAGAACCATTCACAGAAACTAACTATGGCTACACCTTC
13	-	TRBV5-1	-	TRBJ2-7	CASSNNRASEQYF	TGCGCCAGCAGCAATAACAGGGCTTCCGAGCAGTACTTC
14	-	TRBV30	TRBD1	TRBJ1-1	CAWRMGQPNTEAFF	TGTGCCTGGAGGATGGGACAGCCGAACACTGAAGCTTTCTTT
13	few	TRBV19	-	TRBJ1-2	CASSFRDGGGYTF	TGTGCCAGTAGCTTCAGGGATGGCGGTGGCTACACCTTC
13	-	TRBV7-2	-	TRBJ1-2	CASSRSGDYGYTF	TGTGCCAGCAGCCGATCGGGGGACTATGGCTACACCTTC